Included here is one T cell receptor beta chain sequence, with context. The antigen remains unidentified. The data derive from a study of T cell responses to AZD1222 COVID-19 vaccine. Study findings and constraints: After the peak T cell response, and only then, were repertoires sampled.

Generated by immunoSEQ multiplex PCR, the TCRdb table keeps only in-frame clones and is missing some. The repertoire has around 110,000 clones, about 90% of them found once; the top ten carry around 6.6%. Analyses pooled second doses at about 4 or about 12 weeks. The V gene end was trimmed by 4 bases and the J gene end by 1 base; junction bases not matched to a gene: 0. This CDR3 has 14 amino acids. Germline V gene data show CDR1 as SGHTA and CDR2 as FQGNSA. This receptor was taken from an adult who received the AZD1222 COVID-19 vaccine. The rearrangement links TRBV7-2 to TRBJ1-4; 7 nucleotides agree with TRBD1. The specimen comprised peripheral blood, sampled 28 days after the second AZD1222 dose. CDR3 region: CASSYRGTNEKLFF. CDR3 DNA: TGTGCCAGCAGCTACAGGGGAACTAATGAAAAACTGTTTTTT.